This TCR beta chain emerged from a study of patients and donors after allogeneic stem cell transplantation. Germline V lookup: CDR1 SGHVS, CDR2 FNYEAQ. Trimming took off 1 base at V and 0 bases at J, with 12 bases between the two ends. This CDR3 has 16 residues. TCRdb used MiXCR to reprocess the RT-PCR reads, holding one entry per CDR3 protein. The sample has 400,000 to 450,000 distinct CDR3 sequences; 16% are singletons. In this sample, this clonotype turned up a few times. The sequenced sample was blood, either unsorted or a sorted T cell fraction (not recorded which). The clonotype comes from a human donor who was either an allogeneic HSCT recipient or a stem cell or donor lymphocyte infusion donor (not recorded which). It is not recorded whose cells these are; they may come from a transplant donor. The chain combines TRBV7-6 with TRBJ1-1; D may be TRBD1 (6 bases). The CDR3 coding sequence is TGTGCCAGCAGCTTAGAGCGGGGGCGTATGAACACTGAAGCTTTCTTT. It codes for CASSLERGRMNTEAFF.